This TCR beta chain was sequenced for a study of tissue T cells after allogeneic stem cell transplantation. Worth noting for this clone: What it binds is unknown.

Enrolled prospectively were adult allogeneic hematopoietic cell transplant recipients whose graft-versus-host disease was steroid-refractory. Sequencing of TCRbeta CDR3 at survey depth gave sequences and template counts. TCRdb keeps only in-frame clones here, not all; method: immunoSEQ multiplex PCR. Of about 690 clones listed, approximately 50% were seen once; the top ten hold under 45%. Study-level results: Blood and spleen captured only part of the tissue TCR repertoire.

V was pared by 3 bases and J by 10 bases, with 10 bases between. The CDR3 is 12 amino acids. This chain joins TRBV12-3 or TRBV12-4 and TRBJ2-1; possibly TRBD2 for D (7 bases). The receptor was isolated from a male patient aged 60 or over with steroid-refractory graft-versus-host disease after an allogeneic stem cell transplant. Certain T cells may be donor cells from the graft. Sequenced here: blood, sampled at autopsy. The CDR3 sequence: CASSFGGGEQFF. CDR3 coding DNA: TGTGCCAGCAGTTTCGGCGGGGGCGAGCAGTTCTTC.